This T cell receptor beta chain was captured in a study of blood T cell repertoires in COVID-19. Across the study: COVID-19 samples collected from the United States, Italy and Spain covered acute and convalescent phases. Sample material is recorded as cDNA or gDNA derived from T cells, B-cell-depleted T cells, or PBMCs.

Original processing methods: Quantification of nucleated cells was approximated via reference gene primer amplification. Measured with immunoSEQ multiplex PCR; TCRdb has only the in-frame clones, and not every one. D and trimming come from the DNA, and the V and J calls and clone size come from that table. The table lists under 120,000 clones, 80% to 90% of them singletons, with about 34% in the top ten. With 11 bases clipped from V and 4 bases from J, the junction kept 15 bases outside the gene matches. Germline V gene data show CDR1 as ENHRY and CDR2 as SYGVKD. The CDR3 has 15 amino acids. Sequencing used peripheral blood. The clonotype was recovered from a woman of 80 years or more with acute or convalescent COVID-19. V gene TRBV10-3 combines with J gene TRBJ2-5; 8 positions agree with TRBD2. The CDR3 sequence: CASGTGGAGVETQYF. The CDR3 DNA is TGTGCCTCAGGCACGGGGGGGGCCGGGGTAGAGACCCAGTACTTC.